The 4 T cell receptor beta chains reported below all come from one sample, sequenced in a study of blood T cell repertoires in COVID-19. Assay: immunoSEQ multiplex PCR; the TCRdb copy retains only in-frame clones and omits some. The profile shows about 200,000 clones, about 86% of them singletons. Sequencing was carried out using PBMCs or T cells enriched from blood (not recorded which). Receptors originate from a man aged 35-49 years who had recovered from COVID-19.

This clone was seen only a few times. This chain links TRBV19 with TRBJ2-4, with 9 bases lining up with TRBD2. Germline CDR1 reads LNHDA; CDR2 reads SQIVND (reference sequence). V lost 6 bases to trimming and J lost 1 base; unmatched junction nucleotides: 4. This CDR3 is built from 15 residues. The CDR3 nucleotides read TGTGCCAGTAGAACCGGGACTAGCGCCAAAAACATTCAGTACTTC. It translates to CASRTGTSAKNIQYF. Combining the CDR3 with reference TRBV19 and TRBJ2-4 gives the whole variable domain DGGITQSPKYLFRKEGQNVTLSCEQNLNHDAMYWYRQDPGQGLRLIYYSQIVNDFQKGDIAEGYSVSREKKESFPLTVTSAQKNPTAFYLCASRTGTSAKNIQYFGAGTRLSVL.

This clone appeared a single time. J is TRBJ1-5 and V is TRBV19; TRBD1 might be the D (6 bases). Trimming took off 8 bases at V and 5 bases at J, with 16 bases between the two ends. The CDR3 has 14 residues. Germline CDR1 is LNHDA and CDR2 is SQIVND (reference sequence). DNA for the CDR3: TGTGCCAGTCATGACAGAGGGGGGGATCAGCCCCAGCATTTT. Translated, it gives CASHDRGGDQPQHF.

The rearrangement links TRBV3-1 (or the pseudogene TRBV3-2) to TRBJ1-3; 12 bases align to TRBD1. Germline V CDR1 and CDR2: LGHDT, YNNKEL (reference sequence). Trimming at V came to 4 bases and at J to 4 bases, leaving 2 bases not matched to a gene. This CDR3 contains 15 residues. The CDR3 DNA reads TGTGCCAGCAGCCGGGACAGGGGGCTCGGAAACACCATATATTTT. It yields the protein CASSRDRGLGNTIYF.

In this sample, this clone turned up once. V gene TRBV18 combines with J gene TRBJ1-1; 7 bases align to TRBD1. Germline CDR1 is KGHSH and CDR2 is LQKENI. The ends lost 4 bases at V and 8 bases at J; junction bases unmatched: 16. This CDR3 is 16 amino acids long. For the CDR3, the DNA is TGTGCCAGCTCACTGCGTGCGACAGGGAGAACCGTAGAAGCTTTCTTT. Its protein product is CASSLRATGRTVEAFF.